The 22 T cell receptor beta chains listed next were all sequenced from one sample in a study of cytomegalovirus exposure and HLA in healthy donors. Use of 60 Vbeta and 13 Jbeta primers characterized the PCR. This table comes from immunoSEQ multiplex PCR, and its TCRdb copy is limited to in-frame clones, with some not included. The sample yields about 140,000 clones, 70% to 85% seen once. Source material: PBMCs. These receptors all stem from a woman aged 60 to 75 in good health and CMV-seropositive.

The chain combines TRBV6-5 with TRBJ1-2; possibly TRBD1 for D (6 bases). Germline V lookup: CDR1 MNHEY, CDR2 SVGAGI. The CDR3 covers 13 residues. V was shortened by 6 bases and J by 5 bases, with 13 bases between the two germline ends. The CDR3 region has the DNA TGTGCCAGCAGCCAACAGGGTCATTATGGCTACACCTTC. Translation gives CASSQQGHYGYTF.

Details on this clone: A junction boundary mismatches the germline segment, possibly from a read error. This chain's CDR3 is CASREGLAGADTQYF. CDR3 sequence (DNA): TGTGCCAGCAGGGAAGGACTAGCGGGAGCTGATACGCAGTATTTT. This sequence joins TRBV6-1 and TRBJ2-3; 13 bases match TRBD2. Germline assignment: CDR1 MNHNS and CDR2 SASEGT. The CDR3 covers 15 residues.

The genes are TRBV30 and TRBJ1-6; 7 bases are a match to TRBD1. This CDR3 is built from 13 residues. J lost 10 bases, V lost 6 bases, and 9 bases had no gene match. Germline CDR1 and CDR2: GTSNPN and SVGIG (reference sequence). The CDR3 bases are TGTGCCTGCCGGGACAGATCGGAATCACCCCTCCACTTT. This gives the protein CACRDRSESPLHF.

The CDR3 DNA sequence: TGCGCCAGCAGCCAAGAGGGACTAGCGGGTCACACCGGGGAGCTGTTTTTT. Protein sequence: CASSQEGLAGHTGELFF. V is TRBV4-1 and J is TRBJ2-2; 12 bases are a match to TRBD2. Germline V lookup: CDR1 MGHRA, CDR2 YSYEKL. V lost 0 bases and J lost 3; bases outside the gene matches: 2. CDR3 length equals 17 residues.

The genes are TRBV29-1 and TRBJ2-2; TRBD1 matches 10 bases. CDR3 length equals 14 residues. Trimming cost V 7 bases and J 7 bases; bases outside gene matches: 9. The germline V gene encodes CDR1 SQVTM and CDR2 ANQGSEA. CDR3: CSARRQGADGELFF. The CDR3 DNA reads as TGCAGCGCGAGAAGACAGGGGGCAGACGGGGAGCTGTTTTTT.

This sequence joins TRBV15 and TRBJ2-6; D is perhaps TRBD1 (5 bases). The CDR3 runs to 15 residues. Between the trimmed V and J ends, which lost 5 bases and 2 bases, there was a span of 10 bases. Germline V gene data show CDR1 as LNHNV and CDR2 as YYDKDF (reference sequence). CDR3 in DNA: TGTGCCACCAGCGTAAGGGGTCCTGGGGCCAACGTCCTGACTTTC. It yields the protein CATSVRGPGANVLTF. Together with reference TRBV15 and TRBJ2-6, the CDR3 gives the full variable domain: DAMVIQNPRYQVTQFGKPVTLSCSQTLNHNVMYWYQQKSSQAPKLLFHYYDKDFNNEADTPDNFQSRRPNTSFCFLDIRSPGLGDTAMYLCATSVRGPGANVLTFGAGSRLTVL.

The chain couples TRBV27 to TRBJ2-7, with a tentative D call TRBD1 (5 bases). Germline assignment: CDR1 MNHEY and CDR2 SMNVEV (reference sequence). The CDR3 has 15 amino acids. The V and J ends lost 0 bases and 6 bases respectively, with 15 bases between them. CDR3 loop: CASSLSPAGISEQYF. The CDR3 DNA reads TGTGCCAGCAGTTTATCCCCGGCAGGGATAAGCGAGCAGTACTTC.

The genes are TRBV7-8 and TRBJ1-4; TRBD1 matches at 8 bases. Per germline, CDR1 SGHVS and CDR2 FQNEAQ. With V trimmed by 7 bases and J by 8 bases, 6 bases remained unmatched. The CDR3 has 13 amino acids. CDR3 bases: TGTGCCAGCACCGACAGGGGAGGCGAAAAACTGTTTTTT. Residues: CASTDRGGEKLFF.

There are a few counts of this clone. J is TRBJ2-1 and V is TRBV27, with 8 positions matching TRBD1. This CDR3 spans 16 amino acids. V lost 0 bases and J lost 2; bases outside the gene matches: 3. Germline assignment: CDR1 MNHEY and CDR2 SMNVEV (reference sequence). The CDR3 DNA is TGTGCCAGCAGTTTATCGTCAGGGGGCGCCTACAATGAGCAGTTCTTC. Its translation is CASSLSSGGAYNEQFF.

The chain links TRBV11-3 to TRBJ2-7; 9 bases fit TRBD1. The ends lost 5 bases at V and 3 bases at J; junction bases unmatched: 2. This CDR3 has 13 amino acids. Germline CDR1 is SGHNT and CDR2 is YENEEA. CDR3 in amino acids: CASSMGQGYEQYF. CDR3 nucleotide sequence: TGTGCCAGCAGCATGGGACAGGGCTACGAGCAGTACTTC.

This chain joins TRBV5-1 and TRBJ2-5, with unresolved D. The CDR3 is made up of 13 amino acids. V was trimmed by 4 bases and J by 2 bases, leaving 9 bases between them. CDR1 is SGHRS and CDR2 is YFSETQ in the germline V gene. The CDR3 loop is CASSRDNQETQYF. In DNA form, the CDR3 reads TGCGCCAGCAGCCGCGACAATCAAGAGACCCAGTACTTC.

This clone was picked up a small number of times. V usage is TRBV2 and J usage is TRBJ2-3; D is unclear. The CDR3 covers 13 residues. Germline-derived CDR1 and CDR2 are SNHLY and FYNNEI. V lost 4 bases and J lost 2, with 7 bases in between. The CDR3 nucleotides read TGTGCCAGCAGTGGACAATTCACAGATACGCAGTATTTT. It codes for CASSGQFTDTQYF.

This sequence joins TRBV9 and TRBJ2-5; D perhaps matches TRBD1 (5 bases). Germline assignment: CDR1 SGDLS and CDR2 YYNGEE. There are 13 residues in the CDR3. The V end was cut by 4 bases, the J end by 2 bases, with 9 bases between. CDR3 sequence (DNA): TGTGCCAGCAGCCTCAGGGTGCAAGAGACCCAGTACTTC. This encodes CASSLRVQETQYF. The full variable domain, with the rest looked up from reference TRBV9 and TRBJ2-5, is DSGVTQTPKHLITATGQRVTLRCSPRSGDLSVYWYQQSLDQGLQFLIQYYNGEERAKGNILERFSAQQFPDLHSELNLSSLELGDSALYFCASSLRVQETQYFGPGTRLLVL.

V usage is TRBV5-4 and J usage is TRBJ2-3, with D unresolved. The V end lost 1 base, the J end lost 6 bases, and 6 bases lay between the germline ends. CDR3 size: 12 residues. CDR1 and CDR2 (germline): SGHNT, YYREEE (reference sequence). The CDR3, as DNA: TGTGCCAGCAGCTTGAACGGGGATACGCAGTATTTT. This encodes CASSLNGDTQYF.

DNA of the CDR3: TGTGCCAGCAGTGACGGAGTTGGAAGCGAGCAGTACTTC. As protein: CASSDGVGSEQYF. V is TRBV6-4 and J is TRBJ2-5; D not resolved. The J call is in doubt because the DNA end fits TRBJ2-7 better. Looked up from germline, CDR1 is MRHNA and CDR2 is SNTAGT. The CDR3 extends over 13 amino acids.

The DNA of the CDR3 is TGTGCCAGCAACCCCGGGACAGGGTGGAATGAGCAGTTCTTC. Translation: CASNPGTGWNEQFF. The chain has TRBV21-1 and TRBJ2-1; TRBD1, as called in the table, went unchecked against the DNA. TRBV21-1 constitutes a pseudogene. The CDR3 contains 14 residues.

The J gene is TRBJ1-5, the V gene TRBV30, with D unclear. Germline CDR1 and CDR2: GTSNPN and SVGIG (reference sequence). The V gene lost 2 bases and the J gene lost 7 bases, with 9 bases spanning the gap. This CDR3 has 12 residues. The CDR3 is CAWSRSVQPQHF. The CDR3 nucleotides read TGTGCCTGGAGTCGCAGTGTCCAGCCCCAGCATTTT.

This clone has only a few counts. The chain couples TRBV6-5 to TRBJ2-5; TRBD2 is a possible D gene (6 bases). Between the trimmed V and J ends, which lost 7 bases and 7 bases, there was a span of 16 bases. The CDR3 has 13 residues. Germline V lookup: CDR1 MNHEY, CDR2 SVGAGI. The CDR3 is CASIYGGDGTQYF. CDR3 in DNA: TGTGCCAGCATCTACGGAGGGGACGGGACCCAGTACTTC.

The DNA for the CDR3 is TGCGCCAGCAACCGGGACACCCAAGAGACCCAGTACTTC. It is translated as CASNRDTQETQYF. This chain links TRBV5-1 with TRBJ2-5; tentative D call: TRBD1 (6 bases). The V end was cut by 6 bases, the J end by 1 base, with 10 bases between. The V gene's germline CDR1 is SGHRS and CDR2 YFSETQ. The CDR3 extends over 13 amino acids.

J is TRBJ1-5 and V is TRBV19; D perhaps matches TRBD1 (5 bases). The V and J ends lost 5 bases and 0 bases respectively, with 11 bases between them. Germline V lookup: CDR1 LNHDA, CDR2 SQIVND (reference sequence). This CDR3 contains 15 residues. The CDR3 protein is CASSFSGFSNQPQHF. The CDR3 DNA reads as TGTGCCAGTAGTTTCTCAGGGTTTAGCAATCAGCCCCAGCATTTT.

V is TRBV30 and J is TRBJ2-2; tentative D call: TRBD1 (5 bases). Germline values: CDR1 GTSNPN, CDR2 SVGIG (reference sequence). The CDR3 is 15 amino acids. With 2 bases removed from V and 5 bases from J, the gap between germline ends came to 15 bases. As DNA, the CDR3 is TGTGCCTGGAGTAATGGAGTCAGGGCGACCGGGGAGCTGTTTTTT. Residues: CAWSNGVRATGELFF.

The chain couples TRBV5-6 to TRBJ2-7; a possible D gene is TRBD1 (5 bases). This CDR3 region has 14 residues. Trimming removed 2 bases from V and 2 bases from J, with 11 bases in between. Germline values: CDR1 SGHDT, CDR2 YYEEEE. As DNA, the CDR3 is TGTGCCAGCAGCTTTTATGGACACACCTACGAGCAGTACTTC. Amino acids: CASSFYGHTYEQYF.